The 6 T cell receptor beta chains given below trace back to one sample, sequenced in a study of early T cells in non-severe SARS-CoV-2 infection. TCRdb reprocessed the 5' RACE reads via MiXCR and lists one record per CDR3 protein. The sample yields approximately 69,000 distinct CDR3 sequences, roughly 12% seen once. This specimen consisted of whole blood, obtained at baseline. These receptor sequences come from an adult who was a healthcare worker with PCR-confirmed SARS-CoV-2 infection or an uninfected control (not recorded which).

This clonotype was seen ten or more times. The chain is built from TRBV5-4 and TRBJ2-1; tentatively, D is TRBD1 (6 bases). Germline V CDR1 and CDR2: SGHNT, YYREEE (reference sequence). CDR3 length equals 15 residues. V was trimmed by 4 bases and J by 0 bases, leaving 11 bases between them. CDR3 DNA sequence: TGTGCCAGCAGCCGGGACACCTCCTCCTACAATGAGCAGTTCTTC. It is translated as CASSRDTSSYNEQFF.

The sample holds many counts of this clonotype. This rearrangement joins TRBV4-1 to TRBJ2-7, with TRBD1 matching 9 bases. The germline CDR1 and CDR2 sequences are MGHRA and YSYEKL. V gave up 3 bases and J gave up 2 bases; unmatched junction bases: 5. This CDR3 has 15 amino acids. The CDR3 loop reads CASSQRQGVPYEQYF. Here the CDR3 DNA reads TGCGCCAGCAGCCAGAGACAGGGGGTCCCCTACGAGCAGTACTTC.

In its sample, this clonotype was seen a few times. The V call is TRBV4-1, the J call TRBJ2-1, with D maybe TRBD2 (5 bases). Between the trimmed V and J ends, which lost 3 bases and 8 bases, there was a span of 17 bases. The V gene's germline CDR1 is MGHRA and CDR2 YSYEKL. The CDR3 spans 15 residues. DNA for the CDR3: TGCGCCAGCAGCCATCCCAGTACTTGGCGGGATGAGCAGTTCTTC. It encodes CASSHPSTWRDEQFF.

The table lists this clonotype with a few counts. J is TRBJ2-3 and V is TRBV11-2; TRBD2 might be the D (5 bases). Per the germline V gene, CDR1 is SGHAT and CDR2 is FQNNGV. Trimming took off 1 base at V and 3 bases at J, with 14 bases between the two ends. The CDR3 is 16 amino acids. The CDR3 is CASSLVVGVKTDTQYF. CDR3 bases: TGTGCCAGCAGCTTAGTAGTCGGGGTGAAGACAGATACGCAGTATTTT.

This chain uses TRBV14 with TRBJ1-1; TRBD1 might be the D (5 bases). The CDR3 is 13 amino acids. The germline V gene has CDR1 SGHDN and CDR2 FVKESK. Trimming cost V 4 bases and J 2 bases, with 8 bases left between them. The CDR3: CASSRDLNTEAFF. The CDR3 region has the DNA TGTGCCAGCAGCCGGGACCTTAACACTGAAGCTTTCTTT. Full variable domain (rest looked up from reference TRBV14 and TRBJ1-1): EAGVTQFPSHSVIEKGQTVTLRCDPISGHDNLYWYRRVMGKEIKFLLHFVKESKQDESGMPNNRFLAERTGGTYSTLKVQPAELEDSGVYFCASSRDLNTEAFFGQGTRLTVV.

This clonotype was seen only a few times. J is TRBJ2-5 and V is TRBV27; no clear D. The V gene's germline CDR1 is MNHEY and CDR2 SMNVEV (reference sequence). With 5 bases removed from V and 5 bases from J, the gap between germline ends came to 15 bases. The CDR3 consists of 14 residues. The CDR3 DNA follows: TGTGCCAGCAGTCCCCAGTGGGCTGGGGAGACCCAGTACTTC. Its protein is CASSPQWAGETQYF.